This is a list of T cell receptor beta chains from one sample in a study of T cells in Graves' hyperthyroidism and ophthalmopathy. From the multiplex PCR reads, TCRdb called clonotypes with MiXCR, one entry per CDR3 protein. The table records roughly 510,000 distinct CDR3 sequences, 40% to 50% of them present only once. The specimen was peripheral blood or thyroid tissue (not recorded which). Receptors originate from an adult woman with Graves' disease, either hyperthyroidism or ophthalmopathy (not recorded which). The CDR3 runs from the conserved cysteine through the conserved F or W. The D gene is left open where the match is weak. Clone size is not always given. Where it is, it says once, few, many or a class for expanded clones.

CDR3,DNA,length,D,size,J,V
CASSVSGFYSPLHF,TGTGCCAGCAGTGTTTCGGGGTTTTATTCACCCCTCCACTTT,14,NA,NA,TRBJ1-6,TRBV2
CSAPDSGGPYGYTF,TGCAGTGCCCCCGATTCAGGGGGTCCCTATGGCTACACCTTC,14,TRBD1,many,TRBJ1-2,TRBV20-1
CASSPGVPYEQYF,TGTGCCAGCAGCCCAGGGGTACCCTACGAGCAGTACTTC,13,NA,many,TRBJ2-7,TRBV2
CATSSARPMGGWGETQYF,TGTGCCACCAGCAGTGCTAGACCGATGGGGGGCTGGGGAGAGACCCAGTACTTC,18,NA,NA,TRBJ2-5,TRBV15
CASGIGPAGVGTGELFF,TGTGCCAGTGGTATCGGCCCGGCTGGGGTTGGAACCGGGGAGCTGTTTTTT,17,NA,few,TRBJ2-2,TRBV19
CASSPRTDGSNYGYTF,TGTGCCAGCAGCCCCAGGACAGATGGATCTAACTATGGCTACACCTTC,16,NA,many,TRBJ1-2,TRBV7-9
CASSSIQGAGETQYF,TGTGCCAGCAGCTCCATACAGGGGGCTGGGGAGACCCAGTACTTC,15,TRBD1,NA,TRBJ2-5,TRBV7-8
CASSVSFPGNTIYF,TGTGCCAGCAGCGTTTCCTTTCCTGGAAACACCATATATTTT,14,NA,NA,TRBJ1-3,TRBV9
CASSAGSWYQETQYF,TGTGCCAGCAGTGCAGGGAGTTGGTACCAAGAGACCCAGTACTTC,15,NA,few,TRBJ2-5,TRBV6-5
CASSLTGETRELFF,TGTGCCAGCAGCCTGACAGGGGAAACCAGGGAGCTGTTTTTT,14,TRBD1,few,TRBJ2-2,TRBV4-2
CASSTPSGQGTGELETQYF,TGTGCCAGCAGCACGCCCTCGGGACAGGGTACCGGGGAGCTGGAGACCCAGTACTTC,19,TRBD1,once,TRBJ2-5,TRBV7-9
CASRGDREVIRFTEAFF,TGTGCCAGCAGGGGGGACAGGGAAGTTATCCGTTTCACTGAAGCTTTCTTT,17,TRBD1,many,TRBJ1-1,TRBV2
CASSVDGNAETQYF,TGTGCCAGCAGCGTAGACGGAAATGCGGAGACCCAGTACTTC,14,NA,many,TRBJ2-5,TRBV9
CASSPQTGQGALTQYF,TGTGCCAGCAGCCCCCAGACTGGACAGGGGGCTTTGACCCAGTACTTC,16,TRBD1,NA,TRBJ2-5,TRBV7-8
CASSTGDANYGYTF,TGTGCCAGCAGTACAGGGGATGCTAACTATGGCTACACCTTC,14,TRBD1,NA,TRBJ1-2,TRBV6-1
CASSLGQGPNGYTF,TGTGCCAGCAGCTTAGGTCAGGGGCCCAATGGCTACACCTTC,14,NA,many,TRBJ1-2,TRBV7-9
CASSLDGQGTGELFF,TGTGCCAGCAGCTTGGATGGACAGGGTACCGGGGAGCTGTTTTTT,15,TRBD1,NA,TRBJ2-2,TRBV7-9
CSATADTDTQYF,TGCAGTGCTACTGCGGACACAGATACGCAGTATTTT,12,NA,NA,TRBJ2-3,TRBV20-1
CASSQMGAEAFF,TGTGCCAGCAGCCAAATGGGGGCTGAAGCTTTCTTT,12,NA,few,TRBJ1-1,TRBV3-1
CASSLHQTANEQFF,TGCGCCAGCAGCTTACACCAGACAGCTAATGAGCAGTTCTTC,14,NA,many,TRBJ2-1,TRBV5-1
CASSEGVDTEAFF,TGTGCCAGCAGTGAAGGGGTGGACACTGAAGCTTTCTTT,13,NA,few,TRBJ1-1,TRBV2
CASSAERYSSYNEQFF,TGTGCCAGCAGCGCAGAGCGGTATAGCTCCTACAATGAGCAGTTCTTC,16,NA,NA,TRBJ2-1,TRBV7-9
CASSPGTTTGELFF,TGTGCCAGCAGCCCTGGGACAACCACCGGGGAGCTGTTTTTT,14,NA,few,TRBJ2-2,TRBV7-9
CASSYPENQPQHF,TGTGCCAGCAGTTACCCGGAGAATCAGCCCCAGCATTTT,13,NA,NA,TRBJ1-5,TRBV12-3/TRBV12-4
CASSILAGAQGAAAIDNSPLHF,TGTGCCAGTAGTATATTGGCAGGCGCGCAGGGGGCTGCGGCAATCGACAATTCACCCCTCCACTTT,22,TRBD1,NA,TRBJ1-6,TRBV19
CSASGRTGWQETQYF,TGCAGTGCTAGTGGGCGGACAGGGTGGCAAGAGACCCAGTACTTC,15,TRBD1,many,TRBJ2-5,TRBV20-1
CAIMRGGKNTGELFF,TGTGCCATCATGAGGGGGGGGAAGAACACCGGGGAGCTGTTTTTT,15,NA,NA,TRBJ2-2,TRBV10-3
CSVEEIRGRGETQYF,TGCAGCGTTGAAGAGATCCGCGGGAGGGGGGAGACCCAGTACTTC,15,TRBD2,many,TRBJ2-5,TRBV29-1
CASRQIQTGEDTIYF,TGTGCCAGCAGACAAATTCAGACAGGGGAAGACACCATATATTTT,15,TRBD1,NA,TRBJ1-3,TRBV28
CASSLGTSGVSSYEQYF,TGCGCCAGCAGCTTGGGGACTAGCGGAGTCAGCTCCTACGAGCAGTACTTC,17,TRBD2,NA,TRBJ2-7,TRBV5-1
CASSRAGPMNTEAFF,TGTGCCAGCTCAAGGGCAGGCCCCATGAACACTGAAGCTTTCTTT,15,NA,once,TRBJ1-1,TRBV9
CASRGPYEQYF,TGTGCCAGCAGGGGCCCTTACGAGCAGTACTTC,11,NA,NA,TRBJ2-7,TRBV6-5
CASRQGTYQPQHF,TGTGCCAGCAGACAGGGGACCTATCAGCCCCAGCATTTT,13,TRBD1,NA,TRBJ1-5,TRBV19
CASSLLAGQSLETQYF,TGTGCCAGCAGCTTACTAGCGGGCCAATCTCTGGAGACCCAGTACTTC,16,TRBD2,NA,TRBJ2-5,TRBV25-1
CASSQYGKETQYF,TGTGCCAGCAGCCAATACGGGAAGGAGACCCAGTACTTC,13,NA,NA,TRBJ2-5,TRBV14
CSAQEGGINEKLFF,TGCAGTGCCCAGGAGGGGGGGATAAATGAAAAACTGTTTTTT,14,NA,many,TRBJ1-4,TRBV20-1
CASKKWAGDEQFF,TGTGCCAGCAAAAAATGGGCGGGAGATGAGCAGTTCTTC,13,TRBD2,many,TRBJ2-1,TRBV12-3/TRBV12-4
CASSLTGSNQPQYF,TGTGCCAGCAGTTTAACAGGGTCCAATCAGCCCCAGTACTTC,14,NA,NA,TRBJ2-5,TRBV12-3/TRBV12-4
CASSGRRTSGRYEQYF,TGTGCCAGCAGCGGACGCCGGACTAGCGGACGCTACGAGCAGTACTTC,16,TRBD2,many,TRBJ2-7,TRBV14
CASSIGRTGVSGELFF,TGTGCCAGCAGCATAGGCCGGACAGGGGTTTCCGGGGAGCTGTTTTTT,16,TRBD1,many,TRBJ2-2,TRBV7-2
CASVEVNSPLHF,TGTGCCAGCGTGGAGGTCAATTCACCCCTCCACTTT,12,NA,few,TRBJ1-6,TRBV28
CASSTPAFDNQPQHF,TGTGCCAGCAGTACCCCCGCGTTCGACAATCAGCCCCAGCATTTT,15,NA,NA,TRBJ1-5,TRBV12-3/TRBV12-4
CASMGTSAYYEQYF,TGTGCCAGCATGGGGACTAGCGCGTACTACGAGCAGTACTTC,14,TRBD2,NA,TRBJ2-7,TRBV28
CASRLFRTGLEAFF,TGTGCCAGCAGACTTTTTAGGACAGGTCTTGAAGCTTTCTTT,14,TRBD1,many,TRBJ1-1,TRBV6-1
CSVGGRRNLNTEAFF,TGCAGCGTTGGGGGGCGACGGAACTTGAACACTGAAGCTTTCTTT,15,NA,many,TRBJ1-1,TRBV29-1